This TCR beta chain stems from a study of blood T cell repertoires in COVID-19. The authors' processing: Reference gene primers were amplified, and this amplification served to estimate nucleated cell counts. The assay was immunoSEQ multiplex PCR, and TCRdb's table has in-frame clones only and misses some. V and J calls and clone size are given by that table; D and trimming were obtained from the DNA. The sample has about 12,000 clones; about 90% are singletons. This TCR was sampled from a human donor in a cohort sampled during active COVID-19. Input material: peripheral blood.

The CDR3 nucleotides read TGTGCCAGTAGTATCATTAACAGGGGAGATGGCTACACCTTC. Encoded protein: CASSIINRGDGYTF. This chain uses TRBV19 with TRBJ1-2; TRBD1 matches 7 bases. Germline CDR1 reads LNHDA; CDR2 reads SQIVND (reference sequence). V shed 3 bases, J shed 6 bases, and the junction held 7 bases outside the gene matches. The CDR3 loop spans 14 amino acids.